This T cell receptor (beta chain) comes out of a study of cytomegalovirus exposure and HLA in healthy donors. The protocol was immunoSEQ multiplex PCR, while the TCRdb copy is restricted to in-frame clones and leaves out a portion. The repertoire holds about 140,000 clones, roughly nine tenths seen once, with just under 3% in the top ten. This clone has a single count. Its antigen remains unknown. Study conclusions and caveats: Among the CMV-associated chains, three were confirmed in vitro as specific for CMV antigens.

V was clipped by 3 bases and J by 3 bases; unmatched bases: 6. Germline loops: CDR1 MNHNS, CDR2 SASEGT. This CDR3 has 15 residues. The V gene is TRBV6-1, the J gene TRBJ1-2, with 8 bases that match TRBD1. The sample comprised PBMCs. The TCR sequence derives from a young man in good health and CMV-seronegative. The CDR3 DNA follows: TGTGCCAGCAGTGATTCCCCCAGGGGGCACTATGGCTACACCTTC. Its translation is CASSDSPRGHYGYTF.